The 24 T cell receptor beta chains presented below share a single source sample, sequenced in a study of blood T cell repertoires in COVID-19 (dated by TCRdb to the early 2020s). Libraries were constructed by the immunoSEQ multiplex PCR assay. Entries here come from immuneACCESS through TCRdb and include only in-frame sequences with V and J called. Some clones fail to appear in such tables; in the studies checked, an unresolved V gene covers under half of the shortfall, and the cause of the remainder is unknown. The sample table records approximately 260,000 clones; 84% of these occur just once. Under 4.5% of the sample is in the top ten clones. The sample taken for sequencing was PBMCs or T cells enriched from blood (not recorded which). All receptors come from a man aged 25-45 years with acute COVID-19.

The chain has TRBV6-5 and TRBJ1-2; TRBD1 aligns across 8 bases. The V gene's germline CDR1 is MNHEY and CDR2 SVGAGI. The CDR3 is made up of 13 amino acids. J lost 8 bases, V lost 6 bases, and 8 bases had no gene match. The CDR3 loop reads CASRQGATKGYTF. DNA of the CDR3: TGTGCCAGCAGGCAGGGGGCGACGAAAGGCTACACCTTC.

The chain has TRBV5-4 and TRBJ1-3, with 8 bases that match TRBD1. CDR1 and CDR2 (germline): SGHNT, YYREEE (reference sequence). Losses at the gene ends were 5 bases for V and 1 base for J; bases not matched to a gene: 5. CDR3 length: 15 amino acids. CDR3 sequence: CASRVQGGSGNTIYF. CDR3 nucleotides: TGTGCCAGCAGGGTACAGGGGGGTTCTGGAAACACCATATATTTT.

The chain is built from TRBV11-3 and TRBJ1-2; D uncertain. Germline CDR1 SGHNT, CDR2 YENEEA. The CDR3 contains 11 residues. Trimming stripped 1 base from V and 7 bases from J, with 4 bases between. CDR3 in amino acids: CASSLVRGYTF. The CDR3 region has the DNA TGTGCCAGCAGCTTAGTTCGTGGCTACACCTTC.

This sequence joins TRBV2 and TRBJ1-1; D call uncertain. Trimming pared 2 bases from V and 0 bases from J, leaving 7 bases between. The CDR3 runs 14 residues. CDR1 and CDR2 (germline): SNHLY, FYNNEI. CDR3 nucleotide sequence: TGTGCCAGCAGTGAATACAGCATGAACACTGAAGCTTTCTTT. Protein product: CASSEYSMNTEAFF. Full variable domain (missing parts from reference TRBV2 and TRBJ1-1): EPEVTQTPSHQVTQMGQEVILRCVPISNHLYFYWYRQILGQKVEFLVSFYNNEISEKSEIFDDQFSVERPDGSNFTLKIRSTKLEDSAMYFCASSEYSMNTEAFFGQGTRLTVV.

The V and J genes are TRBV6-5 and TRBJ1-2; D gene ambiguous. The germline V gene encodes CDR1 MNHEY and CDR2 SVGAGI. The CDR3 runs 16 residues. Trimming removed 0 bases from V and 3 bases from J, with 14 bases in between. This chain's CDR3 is CASSYSSIAEDYGYTF. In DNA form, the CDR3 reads TGTGCCAGCAGTTACTCGAGCATCGCAGAGGACTATGGCTACACCTTC.

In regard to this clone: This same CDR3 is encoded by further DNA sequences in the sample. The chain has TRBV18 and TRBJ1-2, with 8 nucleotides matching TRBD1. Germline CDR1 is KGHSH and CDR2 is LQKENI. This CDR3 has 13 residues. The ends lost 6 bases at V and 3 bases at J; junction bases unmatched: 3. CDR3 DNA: TGTGCCAGCTCGGTACAGGGGGACTATGGCTACACCTTC. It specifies CASSVQGDYGYTF.

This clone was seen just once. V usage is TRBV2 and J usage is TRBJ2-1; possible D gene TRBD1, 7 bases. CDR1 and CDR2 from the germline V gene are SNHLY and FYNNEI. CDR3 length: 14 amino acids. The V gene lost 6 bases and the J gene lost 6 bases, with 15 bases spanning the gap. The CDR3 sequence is CASSPGGGVNEQFF. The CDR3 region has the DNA TGTGCCAGCAGCCCAGGGGGAGGTGTCAATGAGCAGTTCTTC. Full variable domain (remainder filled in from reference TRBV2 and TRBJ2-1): EPEVTQTPSHQVTQMGQEVILRCVPISNHLYFYWYRQILGQKVEFLVSFYNNEISEKSEIFDDQFSVERPDGSNFTLKIRSTKLEDSAMYFCASSPGGGVNEQFFGPGTRLTVL.

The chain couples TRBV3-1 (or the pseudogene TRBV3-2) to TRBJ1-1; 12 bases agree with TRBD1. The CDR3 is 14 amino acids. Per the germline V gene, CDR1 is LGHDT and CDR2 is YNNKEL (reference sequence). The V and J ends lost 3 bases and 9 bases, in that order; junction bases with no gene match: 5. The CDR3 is CASSQGQGAPKAFF. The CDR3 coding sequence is TGTGCCAGCAGCCAGGGACAGGGGGCGCCGAAAGCTTTCTTT.

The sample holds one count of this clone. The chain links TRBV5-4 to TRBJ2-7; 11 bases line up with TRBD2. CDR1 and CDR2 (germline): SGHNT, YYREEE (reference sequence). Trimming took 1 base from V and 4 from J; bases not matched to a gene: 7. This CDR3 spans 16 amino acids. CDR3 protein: CASSLLAGGLIYEQYV. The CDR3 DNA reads TGTGCCAGCAGCTTGTTAGCGGGGGGGCTCATTTACGAGCAGTACGTC.

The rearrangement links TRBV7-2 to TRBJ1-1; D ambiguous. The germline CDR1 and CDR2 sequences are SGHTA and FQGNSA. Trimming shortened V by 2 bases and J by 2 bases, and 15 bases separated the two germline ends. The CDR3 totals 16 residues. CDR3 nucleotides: TGTGCCAGCAGCTTATGGTCTGGCAGGTCCAACACTGAAGCTTTCTTT. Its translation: CASSLWSGRSNTEAFF.

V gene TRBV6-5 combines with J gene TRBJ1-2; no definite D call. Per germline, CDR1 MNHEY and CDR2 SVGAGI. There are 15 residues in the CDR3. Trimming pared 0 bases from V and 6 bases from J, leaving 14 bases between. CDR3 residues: CASSYSGTLRHGYTF. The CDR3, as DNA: TGTGCCAGCAGTTACTCGGGCACACTTCGGCATGGCTACACCTTC.

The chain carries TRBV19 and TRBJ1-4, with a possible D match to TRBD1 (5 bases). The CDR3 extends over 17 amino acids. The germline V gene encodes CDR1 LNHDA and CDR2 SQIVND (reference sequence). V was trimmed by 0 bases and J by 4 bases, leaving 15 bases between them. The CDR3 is CASSIEGHWRGNEKLFF. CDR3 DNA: TGTGCCAGTAGTATAGAGGGTCACTGGAGGGGTAATGAAAAACTGTTTTTT. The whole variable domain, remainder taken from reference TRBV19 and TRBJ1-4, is DGGITQSPKYLFRKEGQNVTLSCEQNLNHDAMYWYRQDPGQGLRLIYYSQIVNDFQKGDIAEGYSVSREKKESFPLTVTSAQKNPTAFYLCASSIEGHWRGNEKLFFGSGTQLSVL.

CDR3 sequence (DNA): TGTGCCAGCAGCCGACAGGGTTTGCGAGATACGCAGTATTTT. Translated, it gives CASSRQGLRDTQYF. The V and J genes are TRBV2 and TRBJ2-3; 7 nucleotides agree with TRBD1. Germline CDR1 and CDR2: SNHLY and FYNNEI. Trimming took 6 bases from V and 5 from J; bases not matched to a gene: 8. CDR3 size: 14 residues.

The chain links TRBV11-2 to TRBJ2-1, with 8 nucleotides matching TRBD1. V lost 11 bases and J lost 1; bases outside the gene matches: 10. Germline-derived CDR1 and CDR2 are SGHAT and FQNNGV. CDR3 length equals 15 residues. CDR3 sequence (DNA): TGTGCCTCCTACCCAGGGGGCGTATCCTACAATGAGCAGTTCTTC. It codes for CASYPGGVSYNEQFF.

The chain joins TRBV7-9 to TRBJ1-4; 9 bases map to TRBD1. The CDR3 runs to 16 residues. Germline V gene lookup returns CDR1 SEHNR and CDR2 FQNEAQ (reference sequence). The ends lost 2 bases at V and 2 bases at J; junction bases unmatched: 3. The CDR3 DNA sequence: TGTGCCAGCAGCTTATCACAGGGGGCGACTAATGAAAAACTGTTTTTT. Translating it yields CASSLSQGATNEKLFF.

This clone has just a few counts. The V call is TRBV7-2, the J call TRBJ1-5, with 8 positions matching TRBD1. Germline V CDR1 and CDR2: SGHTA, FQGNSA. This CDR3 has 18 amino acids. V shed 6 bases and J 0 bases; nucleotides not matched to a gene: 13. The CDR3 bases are TGTGCCAGCAGTACTGGACAGGGTGGATCACTTAGCAATCAGCCCCAGCATTTT. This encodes CASSTGQGGSLSNQPQHF.

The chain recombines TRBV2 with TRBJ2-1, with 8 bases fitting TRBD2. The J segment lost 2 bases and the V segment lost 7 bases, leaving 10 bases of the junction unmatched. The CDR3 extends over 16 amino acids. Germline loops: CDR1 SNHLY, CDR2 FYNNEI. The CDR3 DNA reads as TGTGCCAGCACCTCAACGGCGGGGGGTCCCTACAATGAGCAGTTCTTC. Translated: CASTSTAGGPYNEQFF.

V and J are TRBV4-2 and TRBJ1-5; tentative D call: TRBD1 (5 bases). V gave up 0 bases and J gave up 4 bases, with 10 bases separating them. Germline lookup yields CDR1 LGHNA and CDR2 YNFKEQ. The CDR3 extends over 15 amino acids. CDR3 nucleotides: TGTGCCAGCAGCCAAGACTCACAGGTTAATCAGCCCCAGCATTTT. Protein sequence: CASSQDSQVNQPQHF.

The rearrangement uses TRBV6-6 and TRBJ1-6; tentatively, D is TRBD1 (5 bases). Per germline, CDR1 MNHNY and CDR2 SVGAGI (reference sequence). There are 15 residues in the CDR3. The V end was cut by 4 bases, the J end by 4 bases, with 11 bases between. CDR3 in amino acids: CASSSGGSYNSPLHF. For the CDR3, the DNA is TGTGCCAGCAGTTCGGGGGGGTCGTATAATTCACCCCTCCACTTT.

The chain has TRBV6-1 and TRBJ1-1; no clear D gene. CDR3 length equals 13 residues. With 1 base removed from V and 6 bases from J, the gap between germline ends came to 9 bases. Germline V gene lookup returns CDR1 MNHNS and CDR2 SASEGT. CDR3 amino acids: CASSEGRTAEAFF. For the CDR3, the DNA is TGTGCCAGCAGTGAAGGCAGAACCGCTGAAGCTTTCTTT.

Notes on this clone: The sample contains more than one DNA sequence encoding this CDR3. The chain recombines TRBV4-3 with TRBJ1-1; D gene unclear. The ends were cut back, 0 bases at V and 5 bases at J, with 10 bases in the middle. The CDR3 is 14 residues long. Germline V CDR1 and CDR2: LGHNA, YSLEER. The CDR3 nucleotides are TGCGCCAGCAGCCAAGATCTCCGGGTAACTGAAGCTTTCTTT. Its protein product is CASSQDLRVTEAFF.

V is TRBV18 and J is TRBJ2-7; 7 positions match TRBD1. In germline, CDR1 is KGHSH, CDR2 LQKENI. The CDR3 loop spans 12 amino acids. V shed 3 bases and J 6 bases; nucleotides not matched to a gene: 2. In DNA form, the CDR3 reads TGTGCCAGCTCACCTAACAGGGGCGAGCAGTACGTC. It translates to CASSPNRGEQYV.

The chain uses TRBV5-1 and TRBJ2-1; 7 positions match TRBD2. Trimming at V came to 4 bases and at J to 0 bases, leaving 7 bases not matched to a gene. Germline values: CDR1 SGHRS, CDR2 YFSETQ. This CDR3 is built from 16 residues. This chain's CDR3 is CASSDRGGVSYNEQFF. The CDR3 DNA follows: TGCGCCAGCAGCGATCGCGGGGGAGTCTCCTACAATGAGCAGTTCTTC.

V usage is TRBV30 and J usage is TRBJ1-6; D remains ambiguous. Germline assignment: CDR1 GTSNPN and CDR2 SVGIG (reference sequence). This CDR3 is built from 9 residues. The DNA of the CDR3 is TGTGCGTATCATTCACCCCTCCACTTT. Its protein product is CAYHSPLHF.